These T cell receptor beta chains were read from a single sample in a study of cytomegalovirus exposure and HLA in healthy donors. This table comes from immunoSEQ multiplex PCR, and its TCRdb copy is limited to in-frame clones, with some not included. The repertoire holds approximately 85,000 clones, with about four fifths as singletons. Sequencing input: PBMCs. These receptor sequences come from a man aged 25 to 40 in good health and CMV-seronegative. CDR3s include the opening cysteine and the closing phenylalanine or tryptophan. Each record gives: J gene, D gene, clone size, V gene, CDR3 protein, CDR3 DNA. The D gene is left open where the match is weak. A row's size may be missing; if present it is once, few, many or a size class.

J gene: TRBJ2-7; D gene: TRBD2; clone size: few; V gene: TRBV30; CDR3 protein: CAWSPATSGADSYEQYF; CDR3 DNA: TGTGCCTGGAGTCCAGCGACTAGCGGGGCCGACTCCTACGAGCAGTACTTC
J gene: TRBJ1-2; D gene: .; clone size: few; V gene: TRBV6-5; CDR3 protein: CASSYRQGTTNYGYTF; CDR3 DNA: TGTGCCAGCAGTTACCGCCAGGGGACTACTAACTATGGCTACACCTTC
J gene: TRBJ1-1; D gene: .; clone size: .; V gene: TRBV6-1; CDR3 protein: CASSQGPTEAFF; CDR3 DNA: TGTGCCAGCAGCCAGGGTCCGACTGAAGCTTTCTTT
J gene: TRBJ1-2; D gene: TRBD1; clone size: once; V gene: TRBV28; CDR3 protein: CASSLDKGALGYTF; CDR3 DNA: TGTGCCAGCAGTTTAGATAAGGGGGCGCTGGGCTACACCTTC
J gene: TRBJ1-5; D gene: .; clone size: .; V gene: TRBV19; CDR3 protein: CASSFVGNQPQHF; CDR3 DNA: TGTGCCAGTAGTTTCGTCGGGAATCAGCCCCAGCATTTT
J gene: TRBJ2-2; D gene: TRBD1; clone size: few; V gene: TRBV5-6; CDR3 protein: CASSLTGGASGELFF; CDR3 DNA: TGTGCCAGCAGCCTGACAGGGGGCGCTTCCGGGGAGCTGTTTTTT
J gene: TRBJ2-1; D gene: .; clone size: once; V gene: TRBV4-2; CDR3 protein: CASSQLHSGYNEQFF; CDR3 DNA: TGTGCCAGCAGCCAATTACACAGCGGTTACAATGAGCAGTTCTTC
J gene: TRBJ1-2; D gene: .; clone size: once; V gene: TRBV15; CDR3 protein: CATSIGGAGGYTF; CDR3 DNA: TGTGCCACCAGCATCGGGGGGGCGGGTGGCTACACCTTC
J gene: TRBJ2-1; D gene: .; clone size: .; V gene: TRBV11-3; CDR3 protein: CASSYYRPFF; CDR3 DNA: TGTGCCAGCAGCTACTATAGGCCGTTCTTC
J gene: TRBJ2-7; D gene: .; clone size: .; V gene: TRBV21-1; CDR3 protein: CASSKKGEGEFYEQYF; CDR3 DNA: TGTGCCAGCAGCAAAAAGGGAGAGGGGGAATTCTACGAGCAGTACTTC
J gene: TRBJ1-1; D gene: .; clone size: .; V gene: TRBV29-1; CDR3 protein: CSVVGSPGIREAFF; CDR3 DNA: TGCAGCGTTGTCGGGTCTCCGGGTATTCGGGAAGCTTTCTTT
J gene: TRBJ2-3; D gene: TRBD2; clone size: .; V gene: TRBV5-6; CDR3 protein: CASSLPTSGGSDTQYF; CDR3 DNA: TGTGCCAGCAGCTTGCCTACTAGCGGGGGCTCAGATACGCAGTATTTT
J gene: TRBJ2-2; D gene: TRBD2; clone size: once; V gene: TRBV4-2; CDR3 protein: CASSQVFGLAANTGELFF; CDR3 DNA: TGTGCCAGCAGCCAAGTTTTTGGGCTAGCGGCGAACACCGGGGAGCTGTTTTTT
J gene: TRBJ1-2; D gene: .; clone size: .; V gene: TRBV19; CDR3 protein: CASSTQGVHEYGYTF; CDR3 DNA: TGTGCCAGTAGTACCCAGGGCGTTCACGAGTATGGCTACACCTTC
J gene: TRBJ1-1; D gene: .; clone size: .; V gene: TRBV6-5; CDR3 protein: CASSFGGVTEAFF; CDR3 DNA: TGTGCCAGCAGTTTCGGGGGGGTGACTGAAGCTTTCTTT
J gene: TRBJ2-7; D gene: TRBD1; clone size: .; V gene: TRBV29-1; CDR3 protein: CSVHRGFPYEQYF; CDR3 DNA: TGCAGCGTTCACAGGGGGTTCCCCTACGAGCAGTACTTC
J gene: TRBJ2-3; D gene: TRBD2; clone size: .; V gene: TRBV6-1; CDR3 protein: CASSALSGHRTDTQYF; CDR3 DNA: TGTGCCAGCAGTGCCCTTAGCGGGCACCGCACAGATACGCAGTATTTT
J gene: TRBJ2-2; D gene: .; clone size: .; V gene: TRBV29-1; CDR3 protein: CSAVVQGRTGELFF; CDR3 DNA: TGCAGCGCCGTCGTCCAGGGGCGGACCGGGGAGCTGTTTTTT
J gene: TRBJ1-2; D gene: TRBD1; clone size: .; V gene: TRBV2; CDR3 protein: CASSGQDYGYTF; CDR3 DNA: TGTGCCAGCAGCGGACAGGACTATGGCTACACCTTC
J gene: TRBJ1-2; D gene: .; clone size: .; V gene: TRBV27; CDR3 protein: CASSPPNRGRYGYTF; CDR3 DNA: TGTGCCAGCAGTCCACCGAACCGTGGGAGGTATGGCTACACCTTC
J gene: TRBJ2-2; D gene: .; clone size: .; V gene: TRBV10-2; CDR3 protein: CASRGAVNTGELFF; CDR3 DNA: TGCGCCAGCAGAGGGGCAGTAAACACCGGGGAGCTGTTTTTT
J gene: TRBJ2-1; D gene: TRBD2; clone size: few; V gene: TRBV5-6; CDR3 protein: CASSLLAERSYNEQFF; CDR3 DNA: TGTGCCAGCAGCTTACTAGCGGAGCGCTCCTACAATGAGCAGTTCTTC
J gene: TRBJ2-2; D gene: TRBD2; clone size: .; V gene: TRBV27; CDR3 protein: CASRISGGMNTGELFF; CDR3 DNA: TGTGCCAGCAGGATTAGCGGGGGTATGAACACCGGGGAGCTGTTTTTT
J gene: TRBJ1-5; D gene: .; clone size: .; V gene: TRBV7-9; CDR3 protein: CASSLSWEDSNQPQHF; CDR3 DNA: TGTGCCAGCAGCTTATCTTGGGAGGATAGCAATCAGCCCCAGCATTTT
J gene: TRBJ1-2; D gene: .; clone size: .; V gene: TRBV19; CDR3 protein: CASSGAGRIGYTF; CDR3 DNA: TGTGCCAGTAGTGGGGCAGGGAGGATTGGCTACACCTTC
J gene: TRBJ2-3; D gene: .; clone size: .; V gene: TRBV10-1; CDR3 protein: CASSESLAGTDTQYF; CDR3 DNA: TGCGCCAGCAGTGAGTCGTTGGCGGGCACAGATACGCAGTATTTT
J gene: TRBJ1-1; D gene: TRBD1; clone size: .; V gene: TRBV5-1; CDR3 protein: CASSVRTGMNTEAFF; CDR3 DNA: TGCGCCAGCAGCGTGCGGACAGGGATGAACACTGAAGCTTTCTTT
J gene: TRBJ1-1; D gene: .; clone size: .; V gene: TRBV9; CDR3 protein: CASSPAPRTADGAFF; CDR3 DNA: TGTGCCAGCAGCCCGGCCCCCCGGACAGCCGACGGAGCTTTCTTT
J gene: TRBJ1-5; D gene: .; clone size: .; V gene: TRBV10-3; CDR3 protein: CAISSDSNNQPQHF; CDR3 DNA: TGTGCCATCAGCTCAGACAGCAACAATCAGCCCCAGCATTTT
J gene: TRBJ1-2; D gene: .; clone size: .; V gene: TRBV29-1; CDR3 protein: CSVGSGYGYTF; CDR3 DNA: TGCAGCGTTGGGTCGGGGTATGGCTACACCTTC
J gene: TRBJ1-1; D gene: .; clone size: .; V gene: TRBV4-1; CDR3 protein: CASSQPGTWNTEAFF; CDR3 DNA: TGCGCCAGCAGCCAACCTGGGACATGGAACACTGAAGCTTTCTTT
J gene: TRBJ2-7; D gene: .; clone size: once; V gene: TRBV2; CDR3 protein: CASSDAQDSFGYEQYF; CDR3 DNA: TGTGCCAGCAGTGATGCCCAGGACAGCTTCGGCTACGAGCAGTACTTC
J gene: TRBJ2-3; D gene: TRBD1; clone size: .; V gene: TRBV27; CDR3 protein: CASSPTGTGSTDTQYF; CDR3 DNA: TGTGCCAGCAGTCCTACCGGGACAGGGAGCACAGATACGCAGTATTTT